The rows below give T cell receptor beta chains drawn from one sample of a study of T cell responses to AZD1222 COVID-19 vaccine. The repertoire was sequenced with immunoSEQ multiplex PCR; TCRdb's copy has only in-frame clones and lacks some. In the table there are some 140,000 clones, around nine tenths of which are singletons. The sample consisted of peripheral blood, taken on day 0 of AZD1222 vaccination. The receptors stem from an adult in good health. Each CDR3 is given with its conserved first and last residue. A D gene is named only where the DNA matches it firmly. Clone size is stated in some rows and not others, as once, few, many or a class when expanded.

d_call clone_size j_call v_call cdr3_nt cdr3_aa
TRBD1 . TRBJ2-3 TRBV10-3 TGTGCCATCAGTGAACAGGGGACGGGCACAGATACGCAGTATTTT CAISEQGTGTDTQYF
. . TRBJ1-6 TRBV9 TGTGCCAGCAGGGCCGGTAATTCACCCCTCCACTTT CASRAGNSPLHF
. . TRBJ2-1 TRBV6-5 TGTGCCAGCCTGGCCAGGGGAGGTGAGCAGTTCTTC CASLARGGEQFF
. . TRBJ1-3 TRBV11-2 TGTGCCAGCGGCCTTTATCCAGTCTCTGGAAACACCATATATTTT CASGLYPVSGNTIYF
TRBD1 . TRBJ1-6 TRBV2 TGTGCCAGCAAGTTCTCCTGGGACAGTAATTCACCCCTCCACTTT CASKFSWDSNSPLHF
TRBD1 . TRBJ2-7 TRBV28 TGTGCCCACGGTAGGGGACAGAGAAACTACGAGCAGTACTTC CAHGRGQRNYEQYF
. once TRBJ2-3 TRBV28 TGTGCCAGCAGTTCCCCGCCCCAACACACAGATACGCAGTATTTT CASSSPPQHTDTQYF
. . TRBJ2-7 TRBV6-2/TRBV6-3 TGTGCCAGCAGTTCGTCGCTTAGCGGATCCTACGAGCAGTACTTC CASSSSLSGSYEQYF
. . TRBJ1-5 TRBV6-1 TGTGCCAGCAGTGAGGGGGGAAATCAGCCCCAGCATTTT CASSEGGNQPQHF
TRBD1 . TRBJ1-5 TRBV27 TGTGCCAGCAGTTTATCCAGGACAGGGGGCAATCAGCCCCAGCATTTT CASSLSRTGGNQPQHF
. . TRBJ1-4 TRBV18 TGTGCCAGCCGGAGTTACGGGGCGAAGGAAAAACTGTTTTTT CASRSYGAKEKLFF
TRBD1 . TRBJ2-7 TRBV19 TGTGCCAGTAGTATAGCCGCGGACAGGGGAGATACCTACGAGCAGTACTTC CASSIAADRGDTYEQYF
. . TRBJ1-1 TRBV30 TGTGCCGGAGGTAACGGCCTGGGGACTGAAGCTTTCTTT CAGGNGLGTEAFF
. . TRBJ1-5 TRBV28 TGTGCCAGCAGACCGACAGGCAATCAGCCCCAGCATTTT CASRPTGNQPQHF
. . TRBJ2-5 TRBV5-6 TGTGCCAGCAGCTTGGGCAGGGTCAATCAAGAGACCCAGTACTTC CASSLGRVNQETQYF
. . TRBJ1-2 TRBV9 TGTGCCAGCAGCGCAGGGGCGCTGGGCTACACCTTC CASSAGALGYTF
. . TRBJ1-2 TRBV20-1 TGCAGTGCCTTGTGGGGCTATGGCTACACCTTC CSALWGYGYTF
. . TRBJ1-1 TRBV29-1 TGCAGCGCCCCGGGGAACACTGAAGCTTTCTTT CSAPGNTEAFF
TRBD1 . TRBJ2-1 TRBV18 TGTGCCAGCTCACCACGACAGGGAGCCTACAATGAGCAGTTCTTC CASSPRQGAYNEQFF
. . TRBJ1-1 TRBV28 TGTGCCAGTGCTGAGGAGGTAGGAGATGAAGCTTTCTTT CASAEEVGDEAFF
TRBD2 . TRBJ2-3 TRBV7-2 TGTGCCAGCAGCTTAGTTGTGGGCGGGAGTGGGGCGCAGTATTTT CASSLVVGGSGAQYF
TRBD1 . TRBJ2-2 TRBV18 TGTGCCAGCTCACACAAAACAGGGGGCGCGGACACCGGGGAGCTGTTTTTT CASSHKTGGADTGELFF
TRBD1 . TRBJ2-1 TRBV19 TGTGCCAGTAGTATAGATGTTCCCGGACAGGGTTGGGAGCAGTTCTTC CASSIDVPGQGWEQFF
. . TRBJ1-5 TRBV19 TGTGCCAGTACCCCTCGAAAGGACAGCGAGCCCCAGCATTTT CASTPRKDSEPQHF
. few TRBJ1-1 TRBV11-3 TGTGCCAGCAGCTCCCGGAAAACCCCAGCGGCTTTCTTT CASSSRKTPAAFF
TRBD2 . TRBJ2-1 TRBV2 TGTGCCAGCTTAGGGACTAGCGGCCACAATGAGCAGTTCTTC CASLGTSGHNEQFF
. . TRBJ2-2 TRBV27 TGTGCCAGCTCAGGCGGGACAGCGCACACCGGGGAGCTGTTTTTT CASSGGTAHTGELFF
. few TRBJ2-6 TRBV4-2 TGTGCCAGCAGCCAAGATACTGGGTCTGGGGCCAACGTCCTGACTTTC CASSQDTGSGANVLTF
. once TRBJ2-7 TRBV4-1 TGCGCCAGCAGCCAAGACCAAAGGGGCTTCAACGAGCAGTACTTC CASSQDQRGFNEQYF
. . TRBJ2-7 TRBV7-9 TGTGCCAGCAGCATCTACTCCGGGAAATACTACGAGCAGTACTTC CASSIYSGKYYEQYF
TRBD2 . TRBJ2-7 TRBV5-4 TGTGCCAGCAGCTTGAGATCCGGCGGGGGCTCCTACGAGCAGTACTTC CASSLRSGGGSYEQYF
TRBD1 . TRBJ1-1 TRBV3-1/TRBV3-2 TGTGCCAGCAGCCAGACAGGGATTGGAGCTTTCTTT CASSQTGIGAFF
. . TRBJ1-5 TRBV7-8 TGTGCCAGCAGCTTAGGGACGCGGACAGGCAATCAGCCCCAGCATTTT CASSLGTRTGNQPQHF
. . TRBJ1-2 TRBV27 TGTGCCAGCAGTTTTATTCGTCCGGACAGATTTTTCGGCTATGGCTACACCTTC CASSFIRPDRFFGYGYTF
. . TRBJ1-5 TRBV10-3 TGTGCCATCAGTGAGTCGAGTGTAAACAATCAGCCCCAGCATTTT CAISESSVNNQPQHF
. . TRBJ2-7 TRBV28 TGTGCCAGCAGCCGTGGTGGGTACCCGACCTCCTACGAGCAGTACTTC CASSRGGYPTSYEQYF
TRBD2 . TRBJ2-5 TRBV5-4 TGTGCCAGCAGCTGGAACCCGGGACTAGCGGGGCCCCCTCGGGAGACCCAGTACTTC CASSWNPGLAGPPRETQYF
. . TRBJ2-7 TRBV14 TGTGCCAGCAGCCAATACCCCCACGAGCAGTACTTC CASSQYPHEQYF
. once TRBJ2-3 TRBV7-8 TGTGCCAGCAGCCATGGGACCCAAATTCTAAATACGCAGTATTTT CASSHGTQILNTQYF
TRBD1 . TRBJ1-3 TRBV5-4 TGTGCCAGCAGCTTGGAAGGCAGGGGGCACGGAAACACCATATATTTT CASSLEGRGHGNTIYF
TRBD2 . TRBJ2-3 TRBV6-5 TGTGCCAGCAGTTACGGGGCGGGAGTAGGGACAGATACGCAGTATTTT CASSYGAGVGTDTQYF
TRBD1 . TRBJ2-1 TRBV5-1 TGCGCCAGCAGCTTGGCCATTATCGGACAGGGCTCCTACAATGAGCAGTTCTTC CASSLAIIGQGSYNEQFF
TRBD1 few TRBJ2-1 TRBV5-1 TGCGCCAGCAGCTCTGGCCTAGGGGTAAGGGACAGGGGGTCAACCTACAATGAGCAGTTCTTC CASSSGLGVRDRGSTYNEQFF
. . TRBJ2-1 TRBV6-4 TGTGCCAGCGCGACGGATATCAACAATGAGCAGTTCTTC CASATDINNEQFF
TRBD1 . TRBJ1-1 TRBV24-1 TGTGCCACCAGTGACACAAAACAGGGGGTGAGCACTGAAGCTTTCTTT CATSDTKQGVSTEAFF
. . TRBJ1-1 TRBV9 TGTGCCAGCACCCCGGGTAGGGCGCATAGGGTCTCCGAAGCTTTCTTT CASTPGRAHRVSEAFF
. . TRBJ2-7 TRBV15 TGTGCCACCAGCAGAGATACAGACTCCTACGAGCAGTACTTC CATSRDTDSYEQYF
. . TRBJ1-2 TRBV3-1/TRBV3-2 TGTGCCAGCAGCCAAGATAGTAGGGACTATGGCTACACCTTC CASSQDSRDYGYTF
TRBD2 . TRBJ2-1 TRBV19 TGTGCCAGTAGCCGGACTAGCGGTTACAATGAGCAGTTCTTC CASSRTSGYNEQFF
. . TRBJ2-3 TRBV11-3 TGTGCCAGCAGCCCCTCCCCCGATACGCAGTATTTT CASSPSPDTQYF
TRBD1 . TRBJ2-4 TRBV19 TGTGCCAGTAGTACAGACAGGGAACAAAGAAACATTCAGTACTTC CASSTDREQRNIQYF
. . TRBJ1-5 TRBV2 TGTGCCAGCAGTACAGGGAGTCATAGCAATCAGCCCCAGCATTTT CASSTGSHSNQPQHF
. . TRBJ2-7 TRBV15 TGTGCCACCAGCAGAGTCGGGAGTGGTGAGCAGTACTTC CATSRVGSGEQYF
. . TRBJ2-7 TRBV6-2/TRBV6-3 TGTGCCAGCAGTTACGGGACTCACTCCTACGAGCAGTACTTC CASSYGTHSYEQYF
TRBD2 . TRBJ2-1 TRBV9 TGTGCCAGCAGCGTAGCACCTAGCGGGACATACAATGAGCAGTTCTTC CASSVAPSGTYNEQFF
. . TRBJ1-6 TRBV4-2 TGTGCCAGCAGCCAAGATGTCGGGCGGAAAAATTCACCCCTCCACTTT CASSQDVGRKNSPLHF
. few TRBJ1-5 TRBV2 TGTGCCAGCAGTCTTCCGCACCCAGCGGTCCAGCCCCAGCATTTT CASSLPHPAVQPQHF
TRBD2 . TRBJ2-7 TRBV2 TGTGCCAGCAAGAGCCTAGCGGGAGGGTACGAGCAGTACTTC CASKSLAGGYEQYF
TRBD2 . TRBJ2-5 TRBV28 TGTGCCAGCAGTCCCCTAAGCGGGAAGACAGAGACCCAGTACTTC CASSPLSGKTETQYF
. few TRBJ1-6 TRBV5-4 TGTGCCAGCAGCCCAACGACTGGATTTAATTCACCCCTCCACTTT CASSPTTGFNSPLHF